This T cell receptor (beta chain) emerged from a study of blood T cell repertoires in COVID-19 (TCRdb year 2020). Notes on the research overall: The collaborator samples originated in the United States, Italy and Spain and spanned the acute and convalescent phases of COVID-19. Deeply sampled blood TCRbeta repertoires from subjects exposed to, actively infected with, or recovered from COVID-19 were included in the dataset. The prospective study material was composed of cDNA or gDNA derived from T cells, B-cell-depleted T cells, or PBMCs. Samples came from the ongoing ImmuneRACE study (first 160 participants) plus 1,254 subjects from 6 global collaborators. Where HLA class I and class II types were available, the types were taken from metadata supplied by the sample provider, not from assay-based typing. A freely available public database, intended as a resource for researchers studying the immune response to SARS-CoV-2, is where the repertoires were released. The sample metadata nearly always contained a de-identified subject ID, COVID-19 status, age in years and sex. Overall study outcomes, separate from this receptor: The quantity of clinical and demographic metadata differed by source and by participant and was supplied without curation.

In Seattle, one collaborating source enrolled patients while the infection was active and tracked those patients longitudinally over the course of disease. Whole blood was collected in K2EDTA tubes by collaborating institutions according to the institutions' own protocols. Collaborator samples were shipped for TCRbeta analysis as frozen whole blood, isolated PBMCs, or DNA extracted from either sample type. TCRbeta CDR3 regions were amplified from genomic DNA by means of the immunoSEQ Assay, a bias-controlled multiplex PCR. The authors' analysis ran thus. The number of nucleated cells in each sample was estimated from the amplification of reference gene primers within the assay. To quantify the absolute abundance of each unique TCRbeta CDR3 rearrangement, sequence reads were collapsed and filtered. For each sample, productive Simpson clonality was calculated as the square root of Simpson's diversity index over productive rearrangements. TCRdb stores this immuneACCESS table with in-frame sequences only. Part of the clones is absent; in the studies checked, under half of the shortfall reflects unresolved V genes, and no reason is known for the rest. From that table come the V and J calls and clone size; the DNA was used to work out D and trimming. Here the sample has more than 350,000 clones; more than 70% occur a single time. Jointly, the top ten make up about 3% of the sample.

Taken from the germline V gene, the CDR1 and CDR2 loops are SGHRS and YFSETQ. A distance of 8 bases separates the germline ends of V and J, which lose 4 bases and 1 base respectively. There are 14 amino acids in the CDR3, from cysteine to phenylalanine inclusive. Only the CDR3 DNA stays, 42 bases, in frame from base 1. To note about this clone: Its antigen remains undetermined. Base qualities are not recorded, but no much larger clone differs from it by a single base.

Specimen: peripheral blood. The clonotype originates from a woman aged 30 to 39 with COVID-19, enrolled during active disease. Recombination joined TRBV5-1 with TRBJ2-2; TRBD1 is perhaps the D gene, given 6 matching bases. In nucleotide form, the sequence is TGCGCCAGCAGCCTACAGGGGAACACCGGGGAGCTGTTTTTT. The resulting protein is CASSLQGNTGELFF.